This T cell receptor (beta chain) is drawn from a study of blood T cell repertoires in COVID-19. From germline, CDR1 is MNHEY and CDR2 SVGAGI. V shed 2 bases and J 3 bases; nucleotides not matched to a gene: 3. CDR3 size: 14 residues. Data came from immunoSEQ multiplex PCR; TCRdb stores just in-frame clones and leaves some out. The sample shows 220,000 or so clones, roughly 84% of them seen only once. The sequenced material came from peripheral blood. This chain joins TRBV6-5 and TRBJ1-1; 7 bases are a match to TRBD1. This clonotype originated in a woman younger than 45 who had recovered from COVID-19. CDR3 in DNA: TGTGCCAGCAGTTACGAGGGGGCTGACACTGAAGCTTTCTTT. This encodes CASSYEGADTEAFF.